Shown below are 19 T cell receptor beta chains from a single sample sequenced in a study of blood T cell repertoires in COVID-19. TCRdb's table, derived via immunoSEQ multiplex PCR, lists solely in-frame clones and lacks some. The sample yields 200,000 to 300,000 clones, around 84% seen once. Sequenced material: peripheral blood. Receptors were obtained from a man in his sixties with acute or convalescent COVID-19.

The gene calls are TRBV21-1 and TRBJ2-7; TRBD1 reflects the table's D call only, with no check against the DNA. TRBV21-1 is reported as a pseudogene. This CDR3 is 17 amino acids long. In nucleotides, the CDR3 is TGTGCCAGCAGCCAAAGAATCATTAAGGGGTCCGTCCACGAGCAGTACTTC. Translated, it gives CASSQRIIKGSVHEQYF.

V and J are TRBV27 and TRBJ2-7; a weak D match, TRBD2 (7 bases). The germline V gene encodes CDR1 MNHEY and CDR2 SMNVEV (reference sequence). The CDR3 has 17 residues. Trimming left V 6 bases short and J 3 bases short, with 24 bases between. The CDR3 protein is CASSPHRGGVRLYEQYF. CDR3 nucleotide sequence: TGTGCCAGCAGCCCCCACCGAGGGGGGGTTCGGCTCTACGAGCAGTACTTC.

J is TRBJ2-7 and V is TRBV28, with 7 bases lining up with TRBD1. Germline CDR1 is MDHEN and CDR2 is SYDVKM. The V segment lost 3 bases and the J segment 6 bases; nucleotides outside the gene matches: 14. This CDR3 spans 16 amino acids. CDR3 residues: CASSFRRTGGQAEQYF. CDR3 bases: TGTGCCAGCAGTTTTAGAAGGACAGGAGGCCAGGCCGAGCAGTACTTC.

The chain carries TRBV11-3 and TRBJ2-7; 13 bases fit TRBD2. V lost 5 bases to trimming and J lost 5 bases; unmatched junction nucleotides: 6. The germline V gene has CDR1 SGHNT and CDR2 YENEEA. CDR3 length: 15 residues. The CDR3 is CASSPGLAGAHEQYF. Written as DNA, the CDR3 is TGTGCCAGCAGCCCCGGACTAGCGGGAGCCCACGAGCAGTACTTC. Supplemented by reference TRBV11-3 and TRBJ2-7, the full variable domain reads EAGVVQSPRYKIIEKKQPVAFWCNPISGHNTLYWYLQNLGQGPELLIRYENEEAVDDSQLPKDRFSAERLKGVDSTLKIQPAELGDSAVYLCASSPGLAGAHEQYFGPGTRLTVT.

CDR3 residues: CASTPLGQETQYF. For the CDR3, the DNA is TGTGCCAGCACCCCCCTCGGCCAAGAGACCCAGTACTTC. The V call is TRBV6-2 or TRBV6-3, the J call TRBJ2-5, with unresolved D. Germline V gene data show CDR1 as MNHEY and CDR2 as SVGEGT. Trimming took 7 bases from V and 1 from J, leaving 10 bases between them. The CDR3 totals 13 residues.

The J gene is TRBJ2-1, the V gene TRBV10-3; D perhaps matches TRBD1 (6 bases). The length of the CDR3 is 14 residues. Trimming removed 3 bases from V and 3 bases from J, with 9 bases in between. Germline V gives CDR1 ENHRY, CDR2 SYGVKD. The DNA for the CDR3 is TGTGCCATCAGTGACCGGACAGACTACAATGAGCAGTTCTTC. Translated: CAISDRTDYNEQFF.

The J gene is TRBJ1-4, the V gene TRBV7-2, with a tentative D call TRBD1 (5 bases). Germline lookup yields CDR1 SGHTA and CDR2 FQGNSA. The CDR3 extends over 14 amino acids. V was trimmed by 0 bases and J by 8 bases, leaving 10 bases between them. CDR3 sequence reads: CASSLAATAEKLFF. In nucleotides, the CDR3 is TGTGCCAGCAGCTTAGCCGCGACAGCCGAAAAACTGTTTTTT.

The CDR3 nucleotides read TGTGCCAGCAGCTTAGGGGGGCGACAGGGGGCGCTGAACACTGAAGCTTTCTTT. Encoded protein: CASSLGGRQGALNTEAFF. The chain recombines TRBV11-2 with TRBJ1-1, with TRBD1 identical over 10 bases. Germline CDR1 and CDR2: SGHAT and FQNNGV. V was pared by 1 base and J by 0 bases, with 8 bases of the junction left unmatched. The CDR3 covers 18 residues.

This chain links TRBV11-2 with TRBJ2-7, with D unresolved. V was shortened by 4 bases and J by 8 bases, with 9 bases between the two germline ends. Germline V lookup: CDR1 SGHAT, CDR2 FQNNGV. The CDR3 extends over 11 amino acids. The CDR3 here is CASSSTLKQYF. The CDR3 bases are TGTGCCAGCAGCTCTACCCTAAAGCAGTACTTC.

The rearrangement links TRBV7-2 to TRBJ1-6, with 8 bases aligning to TRBD1. Germline V lookup: CDR1 SGHTA, CDR2 FQGNSA. The CDR3 extends over 14 amino acids. V dropped 5 bases and J dropped 13; count of bases not matched to a gene: 10. CDR3 sequence reads: CASSPRDRFFPLHF. The DNA of the CDR3 is TGTGCCAGCAGCCCCCGGGACAGGTTTTTCCCCCTCCACTTT. Looking up the rest from reference TRBV7-2 and TRBJ1-6 gives the full variable domain: GAGVSQSPSNKVTEKGKDVELRCDPISGHTALYWYRQSLGQGLEFLIYFQGNSAPDKSGLPSDRFSAERTGGSVSTLTIQRTQQEDSAVYLCASSPRDRFFPLHFGNGTRLTVT.

V gene TRBV28 combines with J gene TRBJ1-5; tentative D call: TRBD1 (5 bases). Looked up from germline, CDR1 is MDHEN and CDR2 is SYDVKM. V gave up 3 bases and J gave up 3 bases, with 18 bases separating them. The CDR3 contains 17 residues. For the CDR3, the DNA is TGTGCCAGCAGTTTCTTGGCAGGGCTTCAGAACAATCAGCCCCAGCATTTT. It specifies CASSFLAGLQNNQPQHF.

J is TRBJ1-2 and V is TRBV5-1, with 9 bases identical to TRBD1. After removal of 4 bases from V and 6 bases from J, the junction contained 13 bases not matched to a gene. Germline CDR1 is SGHRS and CDR2 is YFSETQ. The CDR3 runs 16 residues. The CDR3 spells CASSRAVSDRGDGYTF. The CDR3 coding sequence is TGCGCCAGCAGCCGTGCCGTGTCCGACAGGGGGGATGGCTACACCTTC.

The rearrangement links TRBV6-5 to TRBJ1-2; 10 positions match TRBD1. Germline V gene lookup returns CDR1 MNHEY and CDR2 SVGAGI. Trimming cost V 6 bases and J 4 bases; bases outside gene matches: 8. The CDR3 extends over 15 amino acids. CDR3 in amino acids: CASSGTGDQSYGYTF. CDR3 DNA sequence: TGTGCCAGCAGCGGGACAGGGGACCAGAGCTATGGCTACACCTTC.

The gene calls are TRBV7-3 and TRBJ2-3, with TRBD2 identical over 10 bases. There are 14 residues in the CDR3. The germline CDR1 and CDR2 sequences are SGHTA and FQGTGA. With 5 bases clipped from V and 7 bases from J, the junction kept 6 bases outside the gene matches. CDR3 amino acids: CASSPQRGGNTQYF. The CDR3 nucleotides are TGTGCCAGCAGCCCCCAGCGGGGGGGAAATACGCAGTATTTT.

The chain recombines TRBV9 with TRBJ2-2; 9 bases are a match to TRBD2. This CDR3 has 16 residues. Trimming took 3 bases from V and 5 from J; bases not matched to a gene: 8. Germline V CDR1 and CDR2: SGDLS, YYNGEE. The CDR3 here is CASSEVAGVRTGELFF. Here the CDR3 DNA reads TGTGCCAGCAGCGAGGTAGCGGGAGTCCGGACCGGGGAGCTGTTTTTT.

This clone came up once. The chain is built from TRBV19 and TRBJ2-3; 12 nucleotides line up with TRBD1. The CDR3 runs to 18 residues. V trimming: 6 bases; J trimming: 4 bases; junction bases outside the gene matches: 14. From germline, CDR1 is LNHDA and CDR2 SQIVND (reference sequence). CDR3 in amino acids: CASSNPSGTGGSPDTQYF. The CDR3 DNA is TGTGCCAGTAGCAACCCTTCCGGGACAGGGGGCAGTCCAGATACGCAGTATTTT.

This clone was found once. The chain combines TRBV29-1 with TRBJ2-7; weak D call: TRBD2 (6 bases). With 6 bases removed from V and 0 bases from J, the gap between germline ends came to 9 bases. There are 12 residues in the CDR3. CDR1 is SQVTM, CDR2 ANQGSEA, per germline. The CDR3 DNA sequence: TGCAGCGTCACGACTAGCTCCTACGAGCAGTACTTC. Its translation: CSVTTSSYEQYF.

The gene calls are TRBV30 and TRBJ2-7, with 8 bases that match TRBD2. J lost 2 bases, V lost 5 bases, and 5 bases had no gene match. In germline, CDR1 is GTSNPN, CDR2 SVGIG (reference sequence). The CDR3 covers 13 residues. The CDR3 DNA reads TGTGCCTGGGCCTCGGGGGGGGCCTACGAGCAGTACTTC. Translation: CAWASGGAYEQYF. The whole variable domain, filled in from reference TRBV30 and TRBJ2-7, reads SQTIHQWPATLVQPVGSPLSLECTVEGTSNPNLYWYRQAAGRGLQLLFYSVGIGQISSEVPQNLSASRPQDRQFILSSKKLLLSDSGFYLCAWASGGAYEQYFGPGTRLTVT.

This chain uses TRBV5-1 with TRBJ2-1; 8 bases are shared with TRBD2. This CDR3 comprises 17 residues. V trimming: 2 bases; J trimming: 2 bases; junction bases outside the gene matches: 9. Germline V gives CDR1 SGHRS, CDR2 YFSETQ. The CDR3 coding sequence is TGCGCCAGCAGCTTCTCCTACAGCGGGGGAACCTACAATGAGCAGTTCTTC. Translated: CASSFSYSGGTYNEQFF.